A selection of T cell receptor beta chains follows, all from one sample in a study of T-cell memory formation after mild COVID-19. One entry per CDR3 protein results from TCRdb running MiXCR on the 5' RACE reads. The profile shows about 540,000 distinct CDR3 sequences, roughly 21% of them singletons. The sequenced material came from PBMCs or a T cell subset sorted from them (not recorded which). These receptor sequences come from an adult woman who had mild COVID-19 (a few samples of this study predate the infection). Cell type and time point are not known. The CDR3 runs from the conserved cysteine through the conserved F or W. Each record gives: D gene, V gene, clone size, J gene, CDR3 protein, CDR3 DNA. A D gene is named only where the DNA matches it firmly. Only part of the rows carry a size: once, few, many, or a class if the clone is expanded.

.	TRBV7-8	many	TRBJ2-5	CASSLVEEVFSRWGQETQYF	TGTGCCAGCAGCTTAGTTGAGGAGGTTTTTAGCCGATGGGGCCAAGAGACCCAGTACTTC
TRBD1	TRBV29-1	.	TRBJ2-7	CSVEDTSGGGEQYF	TGCAGCGTTGAAGATACGTCAGGGGGTGGTGAGCAGTACTTC
TRBD1	TRBV27	.	TRBJ2-7	CATRQGQGPYEQYF	TGTGCCACCAGACAGGGACAGGGCCCCTACGAGCAGTACTTC
TRBD1	TRBV14	.	TRBJ2-5	CASSQDIPGGETQYF	TGTGCCAGCAGCCAAGATATTCCAGGGGGAGAGACCCAGTACTTC
TRBD2	TRBV7-2	few	TRBJ2-2	CASSLVGGANTGELFF	TGTGCCAGCAGCTTAGTTGGGGGGGCGAACACCGGGGAGCTGTTTTTT
.	TRBV10-3	.	TRBJ1-1	CATTARDTRTEAFF	TGTGCCACCACGGCTCGGGACACGAGGACTGAAGCTTTCTTT
TRBD2	TRBV5-1	many	TRBJ2-1	CASSLSGNYNEQFF	TGCGCCAGCAGCTTGAGCGGGAATTACAATGAGCAGTTCTTC
.	TRBV7-2	few	TRBJ1-1	CASSVVIGAAEAFF	TGTGCCAGCAGCGTAGTGATAGGTGCCGCTGAAGCTTTCTTT
.	TRBV6-5	.	TRBJ2-7	CASSYRWEQYF	TGTGCCAGCAGTTACAGATGGGAGCAGTACTTC
.	TRBV24-1	few	TRBJ2-3	CATSDLGRRGKSTDTQYF	TGTGCCACCAGTGATTTGGGCCGCCGGGGGAAATCCACAGATACGCAGTATTTT
TRBD2	TRBV9	few	TRBJ2-7	CASSATSGSSYEQYF	TGTGCCAGCAGCGCGACTAGCGGGAGCTCCTACGAGCAGTACTTC
.	TRBV12-3/TRBV12-4	.	TRBJ2-5	CASSFTVSGLQETQYF	TGTGCCAGCAGTTTTACCGTATCAGGACTCCAAGAGACCCAGTACTTC
TRBD1	TRBV7-3	.	TRBJ2-1	CASSLRGTGSYNEQFF	TGTGCCAGCAGCTTAAGAGGGACAGGTTCCTACAATGAGCAGTTCTTC
TRBD2	TRBV11-1	.	TRBJ2-1	CASSLPRDPTSGGDRGVEQFF	TGTGCCAGCAGCTTACCCCGCGATCCGACTAGCGGGGGAGATCGGGGCGTTGAGCAGTTCTTC
.	TRBV29-1	.	TRBJ2-5	CSVAEDMAQYF	TGCAGCGTTGCGGAGGATATGGCCCAGTACTTC
TRBD2	TRBV28	few	TRBJ2-2	CASSLFSSGSGTGELFF	TGTGCCAGCAGTTTATTCTCTAGCGGGAGTGGGACCGGGGAGCTGTTTTTT
.	TRBV7-3	.	TRBJ2-2	CASSLRRQGRAGELFF	TGTGCCAGCAGCTTAAGGAGGCAGGGAAGGGCCGGGGAGCTGTTTTTT
TRBD1	TRBV3-1	.	TRBJ1-4	CASSHHRGQGEKLYF	TGTGCCAGCAGCCACCACAGGGGGCAGGGTGAAAAACTGTATTTT
.	TRBV11-2	few	TRBJ2-5	CASSFWGAQETQYF	TGTGCCAGCAGCTTTTGGGGGGCCCAAGAGACCCAGTACTTC
TRBD1	TRBV5-5	.	TRBJ1-1	CASSTDRDTEAFF	TGTGCCAGCAGCACAGACAGGGATACTGAAGCTTTCTTT